Listed here is a single T cell receptor beta chain. Its target is not known. This sample stems from a study of shared clonotypes between healthy human individuals. The study, taken as a whole, reports: Enrolling few donors narrowed the genetic and exposure-history diversity that was represented.

PCR replicates performed on unsorted PBMC used roughly 300 ng DNA, 25,000 to 35,000 T cell genomes. Unsorted PBMC DNA went through sequencing on ten immunoSEQ deep assay plates. As originally analysed: Filtering differed, since immunoSEQ gave only junction sequences and no quality scores. The table came from immunoSEQ multiplex PCR; TCRdb's copy has only in-frame clones and leaves some out. The V and J calls and the clone size are those of that table, but D and trimming were determined from the DNA. The sample has hundreds of thousands of clones, 75% to 85% seen once. The CDR3 sequence is 13 residues long.

This receptor was identified in a woman aged 40 to 50 in good health. Some clones in this sample may be carry-over from other donors' samples. The sequenced material came from PBMCs. The chain joins TRBV1 to TRBJ1-5; no check of the table's D call, TRBD1, against the DNA was made. TRBV1 is described as a pseudogene. Written as DNA, the CDR3 is TGCACCAGCAGCTTAAACAGGGATCAGCCCCAGCATTTT. It yields the protein CTSSLNRDQPQHF.